This T cell receptor (beta chain) was captured by sequencing in a study of blood T cells in healthy people across ages (dated by TCRdb to 2014 to 2015). Notes on the research overall: In model experiments, template switching captured about one uniquely barcoded TCR beta cDNA molecule for every two T cells. Using deep sequencing normalized with unique cDNA molecular identifiers, the study measured how TCR beta repertoire diversity changes with age. The donors were divided into four age groups: young (average roughly 17 years), middle-aged (almost 40), aged (roughly 60) and long-lived (roughly 82). Using the same blood draw, the study looked at two additional independent replicas of 1 million unique cDNA reads for two donors, one aged 18 to 29 and the other aged 80 or older. What the study reported, not specific to this receptor: Because profiling used bulk unsorted PBMCs, naive and antigen-experienced compartments could not be compared conclusively. Compared with the aged group, more naive CD4+ T cells, fewer expanded clones and increased TCR diversity were shown by the long-lived group, suggesting age selection. Estimates of total diversity from one million sequenced T cells were regarded as lower bounds and underestimates. Observed TCR beta diversity correlated strongly with the percentage of naive T cells measured by flow cytometry. Because the CMV infection status of the donors was unknown, age-related changes in expanded clonotypes may potentially have been confounded. As age increased, observed TCR beta diversity per million T cells dropped in a roughly linear way, and a significant reduction was already evident by age roughly 36.

From the cysteine through the phenylalanine, the CDR3 covers 13 amino acids. Of the read, only the CDR3 DNA is kept; its 39 bases are in frame from base 1. Deletion took 3 bases off V and 3 bases off J, with a span of 8 bases between the germline ends. From the germline V gene, CDR1 is MNHNS and CDR2 is SASEGT. Libraries were made using 5' RACE. Sequencing was carried out with an Illumina HiSeq 2500. A second PCR of about 6 to 12 cycles was run with a J-beta primer mix and a sample-barcoded 5' primer. A unique molecular identifier was introduced onto each TCR beta cDNA molecule by a template-switch 5' adaptor carrying 12 random nucleotides. Each sample yielded at least 2.5 million CDR3-containing paired-end reads. The Mint cDNA synthesis kit, primed by a TRBC-specific oligonucleotide, was used to synthesize first-strand cDNA from all RNA. Following uracil-DNA glycosylase treatment, all cDNA underwent a first 18-cycle PCR with the universal primers M1SS and BC2_uni_R. As for the authors' bioinformatics: Normalization of each sample was performed by random selection of 1 million high-quality reads, each carrying a distinct molecular identifier. Instead of being binned into consensus sequences, reads that shared molecular identifiers were thrown out. MiTCR, set to a Q25 quality threshold and the strictest error-elimination algorithm, was used for CDR3 identification, clonotype clustering and error correction. A nonparametric unseen species model with Euler transformation was used to estimate lower-bound total TCR beta diversity. In TCRdb, the public reads were trimmed at Q25 with fastp and aligned with MiXCR, with productive beta chains retained. Entries that share a CDR3 protein sequence are merged under the most common genes and DNA. TCRdb, not the original authors, processed these V and J calls. The table for this sample lists roughly 560,000 distinct CDR3 sequences; less than 25% of them were counted only once. Roughly 9.4% of the sample is held by the ten biggest clonotypes.

Regarding this clonotype: No antigen is known for it. It has no much larger one-base neighbor in the sample; base qualities were not kept.

Systemically healthy Caucasian individuals from Russia, 39 in total and aged about 6 to 95 years, were included as donors. About 10 milliliters of peripheral blood were collected from each donor into EDTA-treated Vacutainer tubes. PBMCs were isolated by Ficoll-Paque density-gradient centrifugation, with at least 6 million obtained per sample. Total RNA, at least 6 micrograms per sample, was extracted from PBMCs with Trizol reagent. The percentages of naive CD45RAhigh/CD27high T cells were determined by flow cytometry on a PBMC aliquot from every donor. This sample was also put to use in a study of T cells of mothers and their children. Per that second paper: Donors were nine systemically healthy Caucasian individuals: three mothers and their six children. cDNA synthesis used all of the extracted RNA, with about 1.5 ug of RNA in each 15 ul reaction. In the second PCR, sample barcodes and 2-4 random nucleotides were introduced via the M1S primer. Over 8.5 million TCR beta CDR3 reads were obtained for each mother, and some 3.1 million reads were obtained for each child. Thymic selection similarly shapes TCR recombination output in related and unrelated pairs, with minor effect from inherited differences. Related mother-child pairs always showed normalized repertoire overlap that was slightly higher than in unrelated mother-child pairs, though the difference was never significant. No persistent microchimeric T cell clones were found, with a detection sensitivity of around 100 clones per million clonotypes. In the study, deep NGS was used to compare the TCR beta repertoires of mothers and children, and features distinguishing related mother-child pairs from unrelated individuals were sought. On average, the children were about 10 +/- 4 years old, while the mothers were approximately 40 +/- 4 years old. After adapters were ligated using NEBNext reagents, the libraries underwent 100+100 nt paired-end sequencing on an Illumina HiSeq 2000. To prevent cross-contamination, the mother and child libraries were prepared a month apart and were sequenced in separate runs. For each donor, somewhere between about 450,000 and 2,000,000 distinct TCR beta clonotypes were identified. Naive TCR beta clonotypes were estimated from low-frequency clonotypes matched to each donor's FACS-determined naive share, without sorting.

Here the chain combines TRBV6-1 and TRBJ2-5; a tentative D call is TRBD2 (5 bases match). The specimen sequenced was blood. The TCR comes from a boy aged 5-17 years in good health. The CDR3 is CASSDLREETQYF. The nucleotides read TGTGCCAGCAGTGATTTGAGGGAAGAGACCCAGTACTTC.